This T cell receptor (beta chain) was sequenced for a study of vaccination effects on CD4 cells after COVID-19. Overall study: All participants had two doses of either the BNT162b2 or mRNA-1273 vaccine.

Findings and limits, study-wide: Recruitment yielded few convalescent patients, and the study had no early post-infection timepoints.

Notes on this clone: No antigen is known for it.

Only in-frame clones appear in the TCRdb table, and some are missing; sequencing was by immunoSEQ multiplex PCR. The sample has more than 30,000 clones, approximately 68% seen once; the top ten hold more than 13%. ViraFEST expansion of antigen-specific CD4+ T cells with viral peptide pools preceded sequencing. Isolation of CD4+ T cells took place after ten to eleven days of culture. Among the vaccine recipients, none had a prior SARS-CoV-2 infection, and nucleocapsid antibodies were negative. The specimen was CD4+ T cells from PBMCs cultured with HCoV-OC43 spike peptides, collected before COVID-19 vaccination. Documented subset: HCoV-OC43 spike overlapping peptide pool stimulation. The receptor's source is a human donor who received a COVID-19 vaccine.

This CDR3 is CASSTWTGHSGNTIYF. In nucleotides, the CDR3 is TGTGCCAGCAGCACCTGGACAGGACACTCTGGAAACACCATATATTTT. The genes are TRBV7-2 and TRBJ1-3; 7 bases agree with TRBD1. J gave up 0 bases and V 5 bases, and 7 bases lay outside the gene matches. This CDR3 is 16 amino acids long. The germline CDR1 and CDR2 sequences are SGHTA and FQGNSA.